Sequencing of this T cell receptor beta chain was carried out in a study of T cells in localized non-small cell lung cancer. General study findings and limits: Greater T cell density in blood accompanied longer overall survival. The greatest T cell clonality was found in uninvolved adjacent lung (higher than in tumor). A median 57 of the top 100 tumor clones appeared in adjacent lung.

Trimming removed 6 bases from V and 0 bases from J; junction bases left unmatched: 2. From germline, CDR1 is MNHEY and CDR2 SMNVEV (reference sequence). The CDR3 runs to 14 residues. Remarks on this clone: As yet, its antigen is unknown.

Produced via immunoSEQ multiplex PCR; TCRdb's table is partial and in-frame only. The table lists approximately 150,000 clones, 89% of them singletons, with 1.7% in the top ten. Here the sequenced sample was peripheral blood, taken before any cancer treatment. The chain recombines TRBV27 with TRBJ2-7, with 10 bases lining up with TRBD2. The source is a female donor at least 60 years old with stage I lung adenocarcinoma. The DNA of the CDR3 is TGTGCCAGCAGGTCTAGCGGGAGCTCCTACGAGCAGTACTTC. Amino acid sequence: CASRSSGSSYEQYF.